This entry features one T cell receptor beta chain sequence. What it recognizes is unknown. Profiling relied on immunoSEQ multiplex PCR, and the TCRdb table lists in-frame clones only, not all of them. The sample lists over 150,000 clones; around 88% were seen once. J was trimmed by 5 bases and V by 2 bases; bases with no gene match: 3. Per the germline V gene, CDR1 is MNHEY and CDR2 is SVGAGI. This CDR3 has 13 residues. This record comes from a study of T cell responses to AZD1222 COVID-19 vaccine. Overall study findings and caveats: Donors in the cohort were predominantly white British and more often female, and clonal diversity was possibly underestimated. The study found Spike-specific TCR breadth and depth rose after two AZD1222 doses.

The receptor was derived from an adult who received the AZD1222 COVID-19 vaccine. This sequence joins TRBV6-5 and TRBJ2-7; 7 bases fit TRBD1. The specimen comprised peripheral blood, sampled 28 days after the second AZD1222 dose. The CDR3 region is CASSYPDRHEQYF. The CDR3 DNA follows: TGTGCCAGCAGTTACCCGGACAGGCACGAGCAGTACTTC.